Listed here are 26 T cell receptor beta chains from one sample, sequenced in a study of T cells in Graves' hyperthyroidism and ophthalmopathy. Amplified TCR beta CDR3 regions derived from RNA transcripts. The HTBI primer set was used in a first-round RT-PCR of the TCR CDR3. TCRdb reprocessed the multiplex PCR reads via MiXCR and lists one record per CDR3 protein. The data hold about 550,000 distinct CDR3 sequences, with around 21% observed a single time. Specimen: blood. The receptor set was obtained from a man in his late teens or twenties with Graves' hyperthyroidism.

The chain is built from TRBV4-1 and TRBJ1-3; D is undetermined. The CDR3 contains 20 residues. Trimming pared 1 base from V and 1 base from J, leaving 23 bases between. CDR1 and CDR2 from the germline V gene are MGHRA and YSYEKL. The CDR3 reads CASSQGWARKVSRSGNTIYF. Written as DNA, the CDR3 is TGCGCCAGCAGCCAAGGGTGGGCCAGGAAGGTCTCAAGGTCTGGAAACACCATATATTTT.

This clonotype was seen ten or more times. V gene TRBV6-2 or TRBV6-3 combines with J gene TRBJ1-1; D ambiguous. The V end lost 0 bases, the J end lost 5 bases, and 22 bases lay between the germline ends. The length of the CDR3 is 18 residues. The germline V gene encodes CDR1 MNHEY and CDR2 SVGEGT. The CDR3 region has the DNA TGTGCCAGCAGTTACTCGCTGAGGGAGTTCGGAGCAGCGACTGAAGCTTTCTTT. The encoded protein is CASSYSLREFGAATEAFF.

This clonotype was observed at least ten times. CDR3 coding DNA: TGTGCCAGCAGTTTCACCGGGGCAAATTCACCCCTCCACTTT. Its protein is CASSFTGANSPLHF. V gene TRBV27 combines with J gene TRBJ1-6; tentatively, D is TRBD1 (5 bases). This CDR3 is 14 amino acids long. The germline V and J ends were trimmed by 3 bases and 7 bases, with 10 bases remaining between them. Germline CDR1 MNHEY, CDR2 SMNVEV (reference sequence).

This clonotype was recorded once. This could be a read error, since a much larger clone is one nucleotide away. This chain connects TRBV2 to TRBJ1-1, with D unclear. CDR1 and CDR2 (germline): SNHLY, FYNNEI. This CDR3 has 10 amino acids. V was cut by 6 bases and J by 10 bases, with 9 bases left in between. CDR3 loop: CASRGYGAFF. CDR3 bases: TGTGCCAGCAGAGGATACGGAGCTTTCTTT. Variable domain in full (rest from reference TRBV2 and TRBJ1-1): EPEVTQTPSHQVTQMGQEVILRCVPISNHLYFYWYRQILGQKVEFLVSFYNNEISEKSEIFDDQFSVERPDGSNFTLKIRSTKLEDSAMYFCASRGYGAFFGQGTRLTVV.

In its sample, this clonotype was seen many times. Here the CDR3 omits its conserved ending phenylalanine or tryptophan, so a read error is the likely source. The CDR3 sequence is CASSYLAGAYEQYS. DNA of the CDR3: TGTGCCAGCAGTTACCTAGCGGGGGCGTACGAGCAGTACTCC. The J gene is TRBJ2-7, the V gene TRBV6-2 or TRBV6-3, with 10 bases that match TRBD2. V lost 2 bases, J lost 4 bases, and 2 bases stayed unmatched. Germline CDR1 and CDR2: MNHEY and SVGEGT. This CDR3 contains 14 residues.

The chain employs TRBV12-3 or TRBV12-4 and TRBJ1-1, with D possibly matching TRBD1 (5 bases). V was clipped by 6 bases and J by 1 base, with 18 bases between them. The CDR3 consists of 16 residues. The CDR3 nucleotides read TGTGCCAGCAGCCTGGGATGGGGCGGGGGGAACACTGAAGCTTTCTTT. Protein: CASSLGWGGGNTEAFF.

This clonotype came up a few times. V usage is TRBV7-9 and J usage is TRBJ2-2; D remains unclear. Germline CDR1 is SEHNR and CDR2 is FQNEAQ (reference sequence). There are 16 residues in the CDR3. V lost 4 bases and J lost 5, with 17 bases in between. The CDR3 nucleotides read TGTGCCAGCAGCTCACCAGACCCGATAGGGACCGGGGAGCTGTTTTTT. Translating it yields CASSSPDPIGTGELFF.

The gene calls are TRBV20-1 and TRBJ1-5, with 7 bases that match TRBD1. Trimming cost V 3 bases and J 7 bases; bases outside gene matches: 12. The germline CDR1 and CDR2 sequences are DFQATT and SNEGSKA (reference sequence). The CDR3 runs to 15 residues. The CDR3 loop reads CSASVAGGKGQPQHF. DNA for the CDR3: TGCAGTGCTAGTGTGGCAGGGGGGAAGGGGCAGCCCCAGCATTTT.

This clonotype was seen ten or more times. The chain recombines TRBV25-1 with TRBJ2-2; 8 bases align to TRBD1. Looked up from germline, CDR1 is MGHDK and CDR2 is SYGVNS. The CDR3 sequence is 14 residues long. The V and J ends lost 3 bases and 3 bases, in that order; junction bases with no gene match: 0. The CDR3 DNA reads as TGTGCCAGCAGTGAGGACAGGGACACCGGGGAGCTGTTTTTT. Translation gives CASSEDRDTGELFF.

Comment on this clonotype: A much larger clone sits a single nucleotide away, making a read error possible. This chain links TRBV7-8 with TRBJ1-5; D not certain. Germline V gene data show CDR1 as SGHVS and CDR2 as FQNEAQ. The CDR3 spans 13 residues. V shed 7 bases and J shed 7 bases, with 14 bases lying between them. Here the CDR3 reads CASISTSRQPQHF. CDR3 coding DNA: TGTGCCAGCATCTCGACGTCGAGGCAGCCCCAGCATTTT. Together with reference TRBV7-8 and TRBJ1-5, the CDR3 gives the full variable domain: GAGVSQSPRYKVAKRGQDVALRCDPISGHVSLFWYQQALGQGPEFLTYFQNEAQLDKSGLPSDRFFAERPEGSVSTLKIQRTQQEDSAVYLCASISTSRQPQHFGDGTRLSIL.

Worth noting for this clonotype: A much larger clone sits a single nucleotide away, making a read error possible. This chain connects TRBV20-1 to TRBJ2-7; D may be TRBD1 (7 bases). The CDR3 has 13 residues. Germline V gives CDR1 DFQATT, CDR2 SNEGSKA (reference sequence). CDR3 bases: TGCAGTGCTCGCGGGACAGACGCCTACGAGCAGCACTTC. This codes for CSARGTDAYEQHF.

The CDR3 region has the DNA TGCAGTGCTATCGGGACAGGGGTTGGTTATGGCTACACCTTC. The encoded protein is CSAIGTGVGYGYTF. V and J are TRBV20-1 and TRBJ1-2; 10 bases are shared with TRBD1. The length of the CDR3 is 14 residues. V gave up 4 bases and J gave up 5 bases; unmatched junction bases: 7. Germline assignment: CDR1 DFQATT and CDR2 SNEGSKA (reference sequence).

The rearrangement links TRBV28 to TRBJ1-3, with D perhaps matching TRBD1 (5 bases). The germline V gene has CDR1 MDHEN and CDR2 SYDVKM. The CDR3 is 18 residues long. The V end lost 3 bases, the J end lost 9 bases, and 27 bases lay between the germline ends. CDR3 residues: CASSFPGRTMTSVSTIYF. CDR3 nucleotides: TGTGCCAGCAGTTTCCCGGGACGTACGATGACTTCTGTAAGCACCATATATTTT. Full variable domain (remainder filled in from reference TRBV28 and TRBJ1-3): DVKVTQSSRYLVKRTGEKVFLECVQDMDHENMFWYRQDPGLGLRLIYFSYDVKMKEKGDIPEGYSVSREKKERFSLILESASTNQTSMYLCASSFPGRTMTSVSTIYFGEGSWLTVV.

This clonotype occurred many times. V usage is TRBV28 and J usage is TRBJ2-7, with 10 bases aligning to TRBD2. Germline values: CDR1 MDHEN, CDR2 SYDVKM. This CDR3 is 13 amino acids long. The J segment lost 7 bases and the V segment lost 6 bases, leaving 6 bases of the junction unmatched. CDR3 sequence: CASRERGGGEQYF. CDR3 nucleotides: TGTGCCAGCAGAGAGCGGGGGGGTGGTGAGCAGTACTTC.

The count of this clonotype is one. CDR3 region: CASTSRYSNQPQHF. The CDR3 DNA reads TGTGCCAGCACCTCGCGCTATAGCAATCAGCCCCAGCATTTT. This chain connects TRBV6-4 to TRBJ1-5; no clear D gene. Trimming cost V 7 bases and J 0 bases, with 10 bases left between them. This CDR3 spans 14 amino acids. From germline, CDR1 is MRHNA and CDR2 SNTAGT.

This clonotype was seen at least ten times. This sequence joins TRBV28 and TRBJ2-7, with TRBD1 matching 8 bases. With V trimmed by 6 bases and J by 4 bases, 11 bases remained unmatched. This CDR3 has 15 residues. Per germline, CDR1 MDHEN and CDR2 SYDVKM. The CDR3 region is CASRNPGGDGYEQYF. The DNA for the CDR3 is TGTGCCAGCAGAAATCCAGGGGGCGACGGGTACGAGCAGTACTTC. Full variable domain (remainder filled in from reference TRBV28 and TRBJ2-7): DVKVTQSSRYLVKRTGEKVFLECVQDMDHENMFWYRQDPGLGLRLIYFSYDVKMKEKGDIPEGYSVSREKKERFSLILESASTNQTSMYLCASRNPGGDGYEQYFGPGTRLTVT.

The chain has TRBV4-1 and TRBJ2-3; 9 bases line up with TRBD2. Germline CDR1 and CDR2: MGHRA and YSYEKL. CDR3 length: 18 residues. The V and J ends lost 4 bases and 4 bases, in that order; junction bases with no gene match: 15. The CDR3 bases are TGCGCCAGCAGCCTCACTGATGGTAGCGGGAGAGCGGCAGATACGCAGTATTTT. As protein: CASSLTDGSGRAADTQYF.

The chain recombines TRBV6-1 with TRBJ2-2; 8 positions agree with TRBD1. This CDR3 has 14 residues. With 8 bases clipped from V and 4 bases from J, the junction kept 6 bases outside the gene matches. In germline, CDR1 is MNHNS, CDR2 SASEGT. The CDR3 bases are TGTGCCAGCCGGACAGGGATGAGCACCGGGGAGCTGTTTTTT. Protein product: CASRTGMSTGELFF.

This clonotype appeared many times. The chain joins TRBV18 to TRBJ2-5; possible D gene TRBD2, 7 bases. The length of the CDR3 is 14 residues. Trimming removed 5 bases at V and 2 bases at J, with 12 bases between. Germline V lookup: CDR1 KGHSH, CDR2 LQKENI. The CDR3 bases are TGTGCCAGCTCAGAGGGAGGGGGACAAGAGACCCAGTACTTC. Residues: CASSEGGGQETQYF.

The chain carries TRBV28 and TRBJ1-5; 7 bases map to TRBD1. Germline loops: CDR1 MDHEN, CDR2 SYDVKM. With V trimmed by 5 bases and J by 6 bases, 10 bases remained unmatched. The CDR3 consists of 15 residues. The CDR3 DNA sequence: TGTGCCAGCAGTCCTAGGGGGCAGGGAGGTCAGCCCCAGCATTTT. Its protein is CASSPRGQGGQPQHF.

This rearrangement joins TRBV30 to TRBJ2-2; TRBD2 matches at 7 bases. V lost 3 bases and J lost 2; bases outside the gene matches: 6. Per germline, CDR1 GTSNPN and CDR2 SVGIG (reference sequence). The CDR3 contains 15 residues. The CDR3 sequence: CAWRKERGNTGELFF. CDR3 sequence (DNA): TGTGCCTGGAGAAAAGAGCGGGGTAACACCGGGGAGCTGTTTTTT.

The V and J genes are TRBV6-1 and TRBJ2-7, with D possibly matching TRBD2 (6 bases). CDR1 MNHNS and CDR2 SASEGT come from the germline V gene. V dropped 3 bases and J dropped 6 bases, with 9 bases sitting between them. The CDR3 runs to 12 residues. CDR3 sequence: CASSDPGVEQYF. The CDR3 nucleotides are TGTGCCAGCAGTGATCCGGGGGTCGAGCAGTACTTC.

This clonotype was recorded a few times. The V and J genes are TRBV6-5 and TRBJ2-7; 8 bases line up with TRBD1. Germline loops: CDR1 MNHEY, CDR2 SVGAGI. The CDR3 has 15 amino acids. Trimming removed 4 bases from V and 6 bases from J; junction bases left unmatched: 11. The CDR3 protein is CASSFKGQGGGEQYF. CDR3 nucleotide sequence: TGTGCCAGCAGTTTCAAAGGACAGGGAGGTGGCGAGCAGTACTTC.

This clonotype was counted ten times or more. This chain uses TRBV2 with TRBJ2-5; D is undetermined. Trimming removed 2 bases at V and 1 base at J, with 8 bases between. The germline gives CDR1 SNHLY, CDR2 FYNNEI. The CDR3 length is 14 residues. CDR3 amino acids: CASSELLLQETQYF. The DNA for the CDR3 is TGTGCCAGCAGTGAACTTCTACTCCAAGAGACCCAGTACTTC.

This clonotype was counted many times. This CDR3 is CASSEERETQYF. CDR3 DNA sequence: TGTGCCAGCAGTGAAGAACGGGAGACCCAGTACTTC. The chain links TRBV2 to TRBJ2-5; D not resolved. The CDR3 loop spans 12 amino acids. Per germline, CDR1 SNHLY and CDR2 FYNNEI. V was pared by 1 base and J by 5 bases, with 5 bases between.

This chain connects TRBV20-1 to TRBJ1-5; D remains ambiguous. Germline CDR1 DFQATT, CDR2 SNEGSKA (reference sequence). V lost 3 bases and J lost 0, with 12 bases in between. The CDR3 consists of 15 residues. This chain's CDR3 is CSARVSLYSNQPQHF. In DNA form, the CDR3 reads TGCAGTGCTAGGGTGTCACTCTATAGCAATCAGCCCCAGCATTTT.